This T cell receptor beta chain stems from a study of blood T cell repertoires in COVID-19. Study as a whole: Samples came from the United States, Italy and Spain, spanning acute and convalescent COVID-19.

Some clones are missing from TCRdb's copy, which holds only in-frame ones; the method was immunoSEQ multiplex PCR. In the table there are 150,000 to 200,000 clones, about 81% of which are singletons. This CDR3 has 14 amino acids. Germline loops: CDR1 SGHRS, CDR2 YFSETQ. V lost 0 bases and J lost 5; bases outside the gene matches: 0. The clonotype comes from a woman of 80 years or more with COVID-19, enrolled during active disease. Sequencing used peripheral blood. The chain is built from TRBV5-1 and TRBJ2-7; 12 nucleotides line up with TRBD2. The CDR3 sequence: CASSLGLAGDEQYF. The CDR3 DNA reads as TGCGCCAGCAGCTTGGGACTAGCGGGAGACGAGCAGTACTTC.